This TCR beta chain derives from a study of shared clonotypes between healthy human individuals. Study-wide findings and caveats: Clonotypes shared by all four sorted-subset donors had higher generation probabilities than non-shared clonotypes. Large sequencing depth failed to make sorted-subset sequencing complete, rarefaction showed.

Clones were read by immunoSEQ multiplex PCR, and TCRdb kept only the in-frame ones, dropping some. Of some 600,000 clones detected, 95% to 96% appear once; the ten largest clones hold 0.11%. CD45RO-negative, CCR7-selected cells formed the naive CD8 fraction, which excluded terminally differentiated effector memory CD45RA+ cells. The donors, all of them Caucasian adults, lived in Nashville, Tennessee. Regarding this clone: Its antigen is as yet unknown.

Specimen: naive CD8+ T cells sorted from blood. This TCR was sampled from a woman aged 25 to 39 in good health.

DNA for the CDR3: TGTGCCAGCAGTTTTAGTAGCGGGAGGGTCACCGGGGAGCTGTTTTTT. Translating it yields CASSFSSGRVTGELFF. The chain carries TRBV27 and TRBJ2-2, with 11 nucleotides matching TRBD2. With V trimmed by 3 bases and J by 4 bases, 4 bases remained unmatched. The CDR3 length is 16 residues. CDR1 is MNHEY, CDR2 SMNVEV, per germline (reference sequence).